This T cell receptor beta chain was sequenced for a study of blood T cell repertoires in COVID-19. Generated by immunoSEQ multiplex PCR, the TCRdb table keeps only in-frame clones and is missing some. The profile covers 250,000 or so clones, with about 80% appearing a single time and about 3.4% taken by the ten largest. The V gene's germline CDR1 is LNHDA and CDR2 SQIVND (reference sequence). Trimming took off 3 bases at V and 5 bases at J, with 10 bases between the two ends. The CDR3 loop spans 13 amino acids. Recruits, aged roughly 18 to 95 years, lived in 24 US areas. V usage is TRBV19 and J usage is TRBJ1-2; D unresolved. The source material was PBMCs or T cells enriched from blood (not recorded which). The clonotype was recovered from a man aged 50-59 years who had recovered from COVID-19. CDR3 DNA: TGTGCCAGTAGTATTCAACAGAATTATGGCTACACCTTC. Encoded protein: CASSIQQNYGYTF.